Each of the 29 T cell receptor beta chains below was sequenced from the same sample in a study of T-cell memory formation after mild COVID-19. MiXCR, applied by TCRdb to the 5' RACE reads, yields one record per CDR3 protein. Here the sample spans around 83,000 distinct CDR3 sequences, 25% being singletons. The sample comprised PBMCs or a T cell subset sorted from them (not recorded which). Every receptor here comes from a man aged 18 to 30 who had mild COVID-19 (a few samples of this study predate the infection). Cell type and time point are not known.

The V and J genes are TRBV11-2 and TRBJ2-5; 8 bases line up with TRBD1. The V segment lost 6 bases and the J segment 7 bases; nucleotides outside the gene matches: 16. CDR1 SGHAT and CDR2 FQNNGV come from the germline V gene. The CDR3 is 16 amino acids. The CDR3 sequence: CASSPTSGQEGGTQYF. CDR3 sequence (DNA): TGTGCCAGCAGTCCTACCTCGGGACAGGAGGGAGGGACCCAGTACTTC.

The V and J genes are TRBV4-1 and TRBJ2-3; D tentatively reads TRBD1 or TRBD2 (6 bases each). Germline V CDR1 and CDR2: MGHRA, YSYEKL. The CDR3 is 16 amino acids. The V gene lost 0 bases and the J gene lost 2 bases, with 12 bases spanning the gap. CDR3 nucleotides: TGCGCCAGCAGCCAAGATGACGGGGGCGACACAGATACGCAGTATTTT. This codes for CASSQDDGGDTDTQYF.

This rearrangement joins TRBV4-1 to TRBJ2-5; 12 positions match TRBD1. The trim removed 4 bases at V and 4 bases at J, leaving 10 bases unmatched. Germline V gene lookup returns CDR1 MGHRA and CDR2 YSYEKL. The length of the CDR3 is 17 residues. The CDR3, as DNA: TGCGCCAGCAGCCTGAGACTCGGGACAGGGGGCATAGAGACCCAGTACTTC. Translation gives CASSLRLGTGGIETQYF.

The chain links TRBV12-3 or TRBV12-4 to TRBJ2-5, with D uncertain. The CDR3 consists of 17 residues. With 4 bases removed from V and 0 bases from J, the gap between germline ends came to 18 bases. The CDR3 bases are TGTGCCAGCAGTTCCAGCCTTGAAATGGGGTACCAAGAGACCCAGTACTTC. Translation: CASSSSLEMGYQETQYF.

This chain connects TRBV11-2 to TRBJ2-3, with TRBD2 as a possible D gene (6 bases). Germline assignment: CDR1 SGHAT and CDR2 FQNNGV. The CDR3 is 15 residues long. Trimming stripped 5 bases from V and 2 bases from J, with 14 bases between. CDR3 DNA sequence: TGTGCCAGCAGCCGCCGGGACTCTTACACAGATACGCAGTATTTT. Amino acids: CASSRRDSYTDTQYF.

This clonotype was seen more than once but under ten times. The genes are TRBV6-6 and TRBJ1-5; D unresolved. V shed 2 bases and J shed 0 bases, with 5 bases lying between them. The germline V gene has CDR1 MNHNY and CDR2 SVGAGI (reference sequence). The CDR3 has 14 residues. Here the CDR3 reads CASSYGFSNQPQHF. The CDR3 DNA is TGTGCCAGCAGTTACGGGTTTAGCAATCAGCCCCAGCATTTT.

This clonotype was seen a handful of times. The chain combines TRBV11-1 with TRBJ2-5, with 8 bases aligning to TRBD1. Trimming at V came to 5 bases and at J to 2 bases, leaving 13 bases not matched to a gene. Germline V lookup: CDR1 SGHAT, CDR2 FQDESV (reference sequence). This CDR3 has 17 amino acids. CDR3 protein: CASSPQGTGDWQETQYF. The CDR3 nucleotides read TGTGCCAGCAGCCCCCAGGGGACAGGTGATTGGCAAGAGACCCAGTACTTC.

The chain links TRBV4-2 to TRBJ1-2; D might be TRBD1 (5 bases). Trimming left V 3 bases short and J 4 bases short, with 12 bases between. CDR3 length: 14 amino acids. The germline CDR1 and CDR2 sequences are LGHNA and YNFKEQ. The CDR3 is CASSHPRDSYGYTF. CDR3 coding DNA: TGTGCCAGCAGCCATCCGAGAGACAGCTATGGCTACACCTTC.

The chain is built from TRBV15 and TRBJ2-7; D is unresolved. The CDR3 covers 12 residues. Per the germline V gene, CDR1 is LNHNV and CDR2 is YYDKDF (reference sequence). Trimming took off 3 bases at V and 6 bases at J, with 9 bases between the two ends. CDR3 protein: CATSSDGPEQYF. CDR3 DNA: TGTGCCACCAGCAGTGATGGTCCCGAGCAGTACTTC.

V gene TRBV4-1 combines with J gene TRBJ2-1; possible D gene TRBD1, 6 bases. CDR3 length: 18 residues. In germline, CDR1 is MGHRA, CDR2 YSYEKL. With 0 bases removed from V and 9 bases from J, the gap between germline ends came to 24 bases. The CDR3 loop reads CASSQEPSLGHAGSEQFF. Here the CDR3 DNA reads TGCGCCAGCAGCCAAGAGCCATCGTTGGGACATGCAGGTTCTGAGCAGTTCTTC.

This chain uses TRBV6-2 or TRBV6-3 with TRBJ2-2, with 7 bases aligning to TRBD2. V was clipped by 5 bases and J by 4 bases; unmatched bases: 10. CDR3 length equals 16 residues. Germline CDR1 is MNHEY and CDR2 is SVGEGT. This CDR3 reads CASSPRTSLGTGELFF. In DNA form, the CDR3 reads TGTGCCAGCAGTCCGCGGACTAGTCTGGGCACCGGGGAGCTGTTTTTT.

This clonotype was seen a handful of times. The rearrangement links TRBV12-3 or TRBV12-4 to TRBJ1-1; D gene uncertain. V gave up 3 bases and J gave up 2 bases, with 4 bases separating them. The CDR3 runs 12 residues. CDR3 bases: TGTGCCAGCAGTTTCTTCAACACTGAAGCTTTCTTT. Translating gives CASSFFNTEAFF.

The V gene is TRBV12-3 or TRBV12-4, the J gene TRBJ1-2, with TRBD1 matching 8 bases. Trimming cost V 6 bases and J 5 bases; bases outside gene matches: 8. The CDR3 has 14 residues. CDR3 sequence (DNA): TGTGCCAGCAGACTACAGGGGGGGCCTTATGGCTACACCTTC. It is translated as CASRLQGGPYGYTF.

The chain couples TRBV7-8 to TRBJ2-1; 12 bases fit TRBD2. The CDR3 is 17 residues long. The V gene's germline CDR1 is SGHVS and CDR2 FQNEAQ. With 2 bases clipped from V and 8 bases from J, the junction kept 10 bases outside the gene matches. CDR3 sequence: CASSLTSGGPGMDEQFF. The DNA for the CDR3 is TGTGCCAGCAGCTTAACTAGCGGGGGGCCGGGAATGGATGAGCAGTTCTTC.

The chain uses TRBV7-9 and TRBJ2-1; weak D call: TRBD1 (6 bases). Trimming took off 2 bases at V and 1 base at J, with 6 bases between the two ends. Germline assignment: CDR1 SEHNR and CDR2 FQNEAQ (reference sequence). The CDR3 is 14 residues long. CDR3 protein: CASSLQGSYNEQFF. As DNA, the CDR3 is TGTGCCAGCAGCTTACAGGGGTCCTACAATGAGCAGTTCTTC.

This clonotype turned up a few times. The chain combines TRBV7-6 with TRBJ2-2; D possibly corresponds to TRBD2 (5 bases). The CDR3 is made up of 14 amino acids. V gave up 5 bases and J gave up 3 bases, with 10 bases separating them. Germline V gives CDR1 SGHVS, CDR2 FNYEAQ. CDR3 amino acids: CASSLYGDTGELFF. The CDR3, as DNA: TGTGCCAGCAGCCTATACGGGGACACCGGGGAGCTGTTTTTT.

At least ten counts were recorded for this clonotype. One base away lies a much larger clone, so this may be a sequencing read error. V and J are TRBV6-2 or TRBV6-3 and TRBJ2-2, with D uncertain. Germline-derived CDR1 and CDR2 are MNHEY and SVGEGT. V lost 0 bases to trimming and J lost 1 base, with 0 bases between them. This CDR3 is built from 13 residues. CDR3: CASSYSNTGELFF. The CDR3 region has the DNA TGTGCCAGCAGTTACTCGAACACCGGGGAGCTGTTTTTT.

The rearrangement uses TRBV20-1 and TRBJ2-3, with 10 bases identical to TRBD2. This CDR3 is 22 amino acids long. In germline, CDR1 is DFQATT, CDR2 SNEGSKA (reference sequence). V shed 1 base, J shed 2 bases, and the junction held 24 bases outside the gene matches. The CDR3 nucleotides are TGCAGTGCTAGAGTATCGATCTCCTCTCTCTCGACTAGCGGGTATCACACAGATACGCAGTATTTT. Protein sequence: CSARVSISSLSTSGYHTDTQYF.

This clonotype was seen a handful of times. The V and J genes are TRBV7-9 and TRBJ2-4; D may be TRBD1 (6 bases). Germline lookup yields CDR1 SEHNR and CDR2 FQNEAQ (reference sequence). Trimming stripped 3 bases from V and 5 bases from J, with 8 bases between. The CDR3 is 13 residues long. CDR3 sequence: CASSFYRENIQYF. The CDR3 DNA reads as TGTGCCAGCAGCTTTTACAGGGAAAACATTCAGTACTTC. Using reference TRBV7-9 and TRBJ2-4 for the parts outside the CDR3, the full variable domain is DTGVSQNPRHKITKRGQNVTFRCDPISEHNRLYWYRQTLGQGPEFLTYFQNEAQLEKSRLLSDRFSAERPKGSFSTLEIQRTEQGDSAMYLCASSFYRENIQYFGAGTRLSVL.

This clonotype was observed a few times. The genes are TRBV4-1 and TRBJ2-1; 8 positions agree with TRBD2. CDR3 length: 15 amino acids. The V and J ends lost 6 bases and 3 bases, in that order; junction bases with no gene match: 7. Germline assignment: CDR1 MGHRA and CDR2 YSYEKL. CDR3 bases: TGCGCCAGCAGTGCACGGGGGGGGATCTACAATGAGCAGTTCTTC. Amino acid sequence: CASSARGGIYNEQFF.

J is TRBJ2-3 and V is TRBV6-1; 10 positions match TRBD1. V gave up 8 bases and J gave up 13 bases; unmatched junction bases: 0. The CDR3 is 9 residues long. Germline assignment: CDR1 MNHNS and CDR2 SASEGT. Written as DNA, the CDR3 is TGTGCCAGCGGGACAGGGGAGTATTTT. Protein: CASGTGEYF.

The rearrangement joins TRBV7-9 to TRBJ2-2; D remains unclear. CDR3 length: 15 residues. Germline V lookup: CDR1 SEHNR, CDR2 FQNEAQ (reference sequence). Trimming cost V 2 bases and J 3 bases, with 10 bases left between them. In nucleotides, the CDR3 is TGTGCCAGCAGCTTACCGGGCATATACACCGGGGAGCTGTTTTTT. It yields the protein CASSLPGIYTGELFF. The entire variable domain, with the rest obtained from reference TRBV7-9 and TRBJ2-2, is as follows: DTGVSQNPRHKITKRGQNVTFRCDPISEHNRLYWYRQTLGQGPEFLTYFQNEAQLEKSRLLSDRFSAERPKGSFSTLEIQRTEQGDSAMYLCASSLPGIYTGELFFGEGSRLTVL.

The V and J genes are TRBV12-3 or TRBV12-4 and TRBJ1-5; D gene uncertain. The CDR3 length is 15 residues. V lost 5 bases and J 0 bases, leaving 11 bases between the germline ends. CDR3 DNA sequence: TGTGCCAGCAGTGTCTGGACGGCTAGCAATCAGCCCCAGCATTTT. This gives the protein CASSVWTASNQPQHF.

This clonotype was recorded a few times. The chain combines TRBV4-2 with TRBJ2-1, with unresolved D. Trimming cost V 0 bases and J 4 bases, with 16 bases left between them. In germline, CDR1 is LGHNA, CDR2 YNFKEQ. The CDR3 is made up of 17 amino acids. This chain's CDR3 is CASSQEIGPPSYNEQFF. Written as DNA, the CDR3 is TGTGCCAGCAGCCAAGAGATTGGGCCACCATCATACAATGAGCAGTTCTTC.

The V and J genes are TRBV4-3 and TRBJ1-1; 8 bases match TRBD1. In germline, CDR1 is LGHNA, CDR2 YSLEER. J was trimmed by 3 bases and V by 4 bases; bases with no gene match: 10. The CDR3 is 16 amino acids. CDR3 DNA sequence: TGCGCCAGCAGCCCTGAGGGGACAGGCACTTACACTGAAGCTTTCTTT. Its protein is CASSPEGTGTYTEAFF.

In nucleotides, the CDR3 is TGTGCCAGCAGGGGGGGCACAGATACGCAGTATTTT. As protein: CASRGGTDTQYF. The chain combines TRBV7-3 with TRBJ2-3; D assignment may be TRBD1 or TRBD2 (5 bases each). V lost 6 bases and J lost 1, with 5 bases in between. This CDR3 region has 12 residues. The germline V gene encodes CDR1 SGHTA and CDR2 FQGTGA.

There are a few counts of this clonotype. The chain has TRBV7-9 and TRBJ2-1; D call uncertain. This CDR3 comprises 15 residues. V lost 5 bases and J 2 bases, leaving 13 bases between the germline ends. Germline CDR1 and CDR2: SEHNR and FQNEAQ (reference sequence). The CDR3 region is CASSLTAIAYNEQFF. CDR3 DNA: TGTGCCAGCAGCCTGACTGCCATCGCCTACAATGAGCAGTTCTTC.

V usage is TRBV12-5 and J usage is TRBJ2-3; either TRBD1 or TRBD2 may supply D (5 bases each). V dropped 9 bases and J dropped 4 bases, with 20 bases sitting between them. From germline, CDR1 is LGHNT and CDR2 FRNRAP. The CDR3 covers 15 residues. The CDR3 nucleotides are TGTGCTAGCACAGAAGGTTGGGGGAGTCCAGATACGCAGTATTTT. Translating gives CASTEGWGSPDTQYF.

This clonotype was seen more than once but under ten times. The rearrangement links TRBV12-3 or TRBV12-4 to TRBJ2-3; 8 bases fit TRBD1. With 7 bases clipped from V and 2 bases from J, the junction kept 5 bases outside the gene matches. CDR3 length: 14 amino acids. The CDR3: CASTAGGPTDTQYF. CDR3 bases: TGTGCCAGCACCGCAGGGGGCCCCACAGATACGCAGTATTTT.